One T cell receptor (beta chain) is described in this entry. Antigen unknown. Germline CDR1 and CDR2: MDHEN and SYDVKM. V lost 6 bases, J lost 1 base, and 16 bases lay in between. CDR3 length equals 16 residues. The entry originates in a study of T-cell reconstitution after alpha-beta-depleted transplantation in children. Unique molecular identifiers were used to barcode this TCRbeta library. From the PCR reads, TCRdb called clonotypes with MiXCR, one entry per CDR3 protein. The sample lists over 150,000 distinct CDR3 sequences, roughly 6.6% occurring once. Findings and caveats of the study: A year post-transplant, T-cell counts and diversity derived mostly from newly produced T cells.

This clonotype was obtained from a boy under 10 years old with acute lymphoblastic leukemia, due to receive a stem cell transplant. The chain joins TRBV28 to TRBJ2-4; perhaps TRBD1 as D (6 bases). This material consisted of PBMCs, taken before TCRalphabeta/CD19-depleted stem cell transplant. The CDR3 bases are TGTGCCAGCAGCTTAACAGGGCTCGAGGCCAAAAACATTCAGTACTTC. Its protein is CASSLTGLEAKNIQYF.